This T cell receptor (beta chain) is drawn from a study of cytomegalovirus exposure and HLA in healthy donors. Overall study results and limits: Follow-up analysis later connected one missense variant in DCLRE1C with trimming of TCR beta V- and J-genes.

About this clone itself: Its specificity is not known.

With 2 bases removed from V and 3 bases from J, the gap between germline ends came to 14 bases. CDR1 is SGDLS, CDR2 YYNGEE, per germline. The CDR3 is 15 amino acids. Both 60 Vbeta primers and 13 Jbeta primers went into the PCR. The assay was immunoSEQ multiplex PCR, and TCRdb's table has in-frame clones only and misses some. This sample carries over 120,000 clones, with 0.9% to 1% going to the ten biggest clones. Source material: PBMCs. The genes are TRBV9 and TRBJ1-1; D may be TRBD1 (5 bases). The origin of this receptor is a male donor in good health and CMV-seronegative. CDR3 in DNA: TGTGCCAGCAGCGTTCCCCAGGGATGGTACACTGAAGCTTTCTTT. Encoded protein: CASSVPQGWYTEAFF.